This T cell receptor (beta chain) came from a study of blood T cell repertoires in COVID-19. This clone appeared once. Sequencing was performed with immunoSEQ multiplex PCR; in TCRdb, only in-frame clones are kept and a portion is missing. The table includes about 170,000 clones, around 83% detected once. Residents of around 24 US areas, aged roughly 18 to 89 years, made up the participants. Participant-given clinical history determined each cohort assignment. There are 15 residues in the CDR3. The germline gives CDR1 MNHEY, CDR2 SVGAGI. V lost 6 bases, J lost 1 base, and 13 bases lay in between. Sequenced: PBMCs or T cells enriched from blood (not recorded which). The chain is built from TRBV6-5 and TRBJ1-3; weak D call: TRBD1 (6 bases). This sequence was found in a man between 45 and 60 years old who had recovered from COVID-19. CDR3 amino acids: CASRQIQGSGNTIYF. DNA for the CDR3: TGTGCCAGCAGACAGATTCAGGGGTCTGGAAACACCATATATTTT.